Following are 8 T cell receptor beta chains from one sample sequenced in a study of T-cell memory formation after mild COVID-19. TCRdb analysed the 5' RACE reads with MiXCR anew, one entry per CDR3 protein. The sample includes some 440,000 distinct CDR3 sequences, roughly 23% seen only once; the top ten take approximately 13%. The specimen sequenced was PBMCs or a T cell subset sorted from them (not recorded which). These receptors were collected from an adult woman who had mild COVID-19 (a few samples of this study predate the infection). Cell type and time point are not known.

The rearrangement joins TRBV5-4 to TRBJ2-5; 12 bases match TRBD2. Germline V lookup: CDR1 SGHNT, CDR2 YYREEE (reference sequence). With 0 bases clipped from V and 2 bases from J, the junction kept 5 bases outside the gene matches. The CDR3 is made up of 17 amino acids. CDR3 residues: CASSLGLAGAKQETQYF. DNA of the CDR3: TGTGCCAGCAGCTTGGGACTAGCGGGGGCGAAACAAGAGACCCAGTACTTC.

This clonotype was seen repeatedly, ten times or more. The rearrangement joins TRBV10-3 to TRBJ2-7; the D gene is possibly TRBD1 (6 bases). The CDR3 has 15 residues. CDR1 is ENHRY, CDR2 SYGVKD, per germline. The ends were cut back, 11 bases at V and 5 bases at J, with 25 bases in the middle. In DNA, the CDR3 is TGTGCCGTGAAGGATCCCCGGGACACGCGAGACGAGCAGTACTTC. This sequence encodes CAVKDPRDTRDEQYF.

This clonotype appeared a few times. CDR3: CASSSSGLATGELFF. The CDR3 DNA follows: TGTGCCAGCAGTTCCTCCGGGCTAGCGACCGGGGAGCTGTTTTTT. This rearrangement joins TRBV6-5 to TRBJ2-2; D might be TRBD2 (6 bases). V shed 4 bases and J shed 5 bases, with 14 bases lying between them. The CDR3 runs to 15 residues. In germline, CDR1 is MNHEY, CDR2 SVGAGI.

The chain employs TRBV5-6 and TRBJ2-7; TRBD2 matches at 15 bases. With 5 bases clipped from V and 2 bases from J, the junction kept 8 bases outside the gene matches. From germline, CDR1 is SGHDT and CDR2 YYEEEE. CDR3 size: 17 residues. The CDR3 region is CASSLPGLAGGPYEQYF. CDR3 DNA: TGTGCCAGCAGTTTACCGGGACTAGCGGGAGGACCCTACGAGCAGTACTTC.

The V gene is TRBV5-4, the J gene TRBJ1-1, with D unclear. The CDR3 sequence is 15 residues long. Germline CDR1 reads SGHNT; CDR2 reads YYREEE (reference sequence). The ends were cut back, 0 bases at V and 3 bases at J, with 12 bases in the middle. The CDR3 nucleotides are TGTGCCAGCAGCTTGGTCGAGCTATCTGACACTGAAGCTTTCTTT. It specifies CASSLVELSDTEAFF. Using reference TRBV5-4 and TRBJ1-1 for the parts outside the CDR3, the full variable domain is ETGVTQSPTHLIKTRGQQVTLRCSSQSGHNTVSWYQQALGQGPQFIFQYYREEENGRGNFPPRFSGLQFPNYSSELNVNALELDDSALYLCASSLVELSDTEAFFGQGTRLTVV.

The CDR3 here is CASSSVAGGAYLNYNEQFF. CDR3 DNA sequence: TGTGCCAGCAGTTCTGTAGCGGGAGGGGCCTACCTAAACTACAATGAGCAGTTCTTC. The chain links TRBV6-5 to TRBJ2-1; TRBD2 matches 11 bases. V was pared by 4 bases and J by 3 bases, with 14 bases of the junction left unmatched. Looked up from germline, CDR1 is MNHEY and CDR2 is SVGAGI. CDR3 length equals 19 residues.

This clonotype was seen repeatedly, ten times or more. The chain carries TRBV7-9 and TRBJ2-7; 8 bases are shared with TRBD2. The trim removed 4 bases at V and 1 base at J, leaving 9 bases unmatched. The V gene's germline CDR1 is SEHNR and CDR2 FQNEAQ (reference sequence). This CDR3 has 16 amino acids. DNA of the CDR3: TGTGCCAGCAGCTCGGGGCTAGCGGGCTATTCCTACGAGCAGTACTTC. Protein product: CASSSGLAGYSYEQYF.

This chain connects TRBV20-1 to TRBJ2-7; D might be TRBD2 (5 bases). CDR3 length: 15 residues. V was pared by 0 bases and J by 0 bases, with 12 bases between. In germline, CDR1 is DFQATT, CDR2 SNEGSKA (reference sequence). CDR3 region: CSARDVASVSYEQYF. In nucleotides, the CDR3 is TGCAGTGCTAGAGATGTAGCGTCCGTCTCCTACGAGCAGTACTTC.